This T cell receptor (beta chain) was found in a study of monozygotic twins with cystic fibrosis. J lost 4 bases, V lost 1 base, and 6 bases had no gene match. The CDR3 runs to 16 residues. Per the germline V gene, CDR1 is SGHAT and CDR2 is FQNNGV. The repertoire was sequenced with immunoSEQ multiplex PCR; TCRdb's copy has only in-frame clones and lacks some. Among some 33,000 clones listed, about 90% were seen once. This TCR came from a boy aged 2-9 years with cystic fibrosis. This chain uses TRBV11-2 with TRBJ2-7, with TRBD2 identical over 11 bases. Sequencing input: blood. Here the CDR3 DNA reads TGTGCCAGCAGCTTAGTCAAGACTAGCGGGGTGTACGAGCAGTACTTC. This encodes CASSLVKTSGVYEQYF.